This T cell receptor (beta chain) was identified in a study of control samples from healthy donors and cancer patients. The assay was immunoSEQ multiplex PCR, and TCRdb's table has in-frame clones only and misses some. The sample records roughly 180,000 clones, under 95% being singletons. This CDR3 spans 14 amino acids. Germline-derived CDR1 and CDR2 are ENHRY and SYGVKD. V was shortened by 11 bases and J by 0 bases, with 16 bases between the two germline ends. The sequenced sample consisted of blood. The TCR was taken from a woman aged 18-29 years in good health. The chain couples TRBV10-3 to TRBJ1-1; D remains ambiguous. The CDR3 DNA reads TGTGCCGGCCTCCGGCCGCGGATGAACACTGAAGCTTTCTTT. Amino acids: CAGLRPRMNTEAFF.